This T cell receptor (beta chain) appears in the sequencing data of a study of cytomegalovirus exposure and HLA in healthy donors. This clone was detected only a few times. Antigen specificity is unknown. This CDR3 is built from 15 residues. Germline assignment: CDR1 SGHKS and CDR2 YYEKEE (reference sequence). Trimming took 4 bases from V and 0 from J, leaving 13 bases between them. The study's findings and limits: A further, later analysis showed that HLA-associated TCR beta chains (compared with equally common others) were more clonally expanded. Highly shared sequence variants in one cluster were likely a sequencing artifact. When analyzed later, a missense DCLRE1C variant was found to be linked to TCR beta V- and J-gene trimming. Rare sequences made up most TCRs, while some public TCRs were found in many donors.

Researchers ran the PCR with 60 Vbeta and 13 Jbeta primers. Here immunoSEQ multiplex PCR was the method, and the copy in TCRdb shows in-frame clones only, minus some. The sample carries 130,000 to 150,000 clones, around 81% recorded once. This chain joins TRBV5-5 and TRBJ1-2, with unresolved D. Sequenced material: PBMCs. This TCR came from a middle-aged man in good health and CMV-seropositive. CDR3 amino acids: CASSQLSKPNYGYTF. The CDR3 DNA is TGTGCCAGCAGCCAACTATCAAAGCCTAACTATGGCTACACCTTC.